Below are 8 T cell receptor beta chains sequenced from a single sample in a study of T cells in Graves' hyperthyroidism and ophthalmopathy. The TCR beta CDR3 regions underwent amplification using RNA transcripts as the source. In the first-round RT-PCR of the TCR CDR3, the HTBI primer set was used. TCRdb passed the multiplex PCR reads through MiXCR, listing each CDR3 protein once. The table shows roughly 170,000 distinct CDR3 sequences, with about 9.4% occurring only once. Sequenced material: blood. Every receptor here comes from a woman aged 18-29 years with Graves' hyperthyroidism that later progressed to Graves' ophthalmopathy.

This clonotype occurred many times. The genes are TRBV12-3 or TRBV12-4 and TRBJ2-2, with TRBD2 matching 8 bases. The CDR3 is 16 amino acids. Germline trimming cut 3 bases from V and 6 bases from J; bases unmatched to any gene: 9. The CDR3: CASSFSAGGLAGELFF. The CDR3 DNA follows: TGTGCCAGCAGTTTCAGCGCGGGGGGCTTGGCCGGGGAGCTGTTTTTT.

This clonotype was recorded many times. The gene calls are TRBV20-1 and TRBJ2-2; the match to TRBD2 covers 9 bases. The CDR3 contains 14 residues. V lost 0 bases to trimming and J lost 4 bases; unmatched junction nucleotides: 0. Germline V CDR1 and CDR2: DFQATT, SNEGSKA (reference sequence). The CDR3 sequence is CSARERGGTGELFF. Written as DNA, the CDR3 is TGCAGTGCTAGAGAGCGGGGGGGCACCGGGGAGCTGTTTTTT.

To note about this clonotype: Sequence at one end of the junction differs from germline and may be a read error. In DNA, the CDR3 is TGTGCCAGCGGTGAAGTTGTGGGGACCGGGACAGGGGGGAACATTCAGTACTTC. Residues: CASGEVVGTGTGGNIQYF. The rearrangement joins TRBV2 to TRBJ2-4, with 11 bases matching TRBD1. The CDR3 loop spans 18 amino acids. CDR1 SNHLY and CDR2 FYNNEI come from the germline V gene.

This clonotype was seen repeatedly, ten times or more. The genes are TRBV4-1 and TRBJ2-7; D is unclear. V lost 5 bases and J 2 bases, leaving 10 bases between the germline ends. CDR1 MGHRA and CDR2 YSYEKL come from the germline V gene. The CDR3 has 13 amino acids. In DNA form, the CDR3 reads TGCGCCAGCAGCTCGGGCCTACCCTACGAGCAGTACTTC. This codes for CASSSGLPYEQYF.

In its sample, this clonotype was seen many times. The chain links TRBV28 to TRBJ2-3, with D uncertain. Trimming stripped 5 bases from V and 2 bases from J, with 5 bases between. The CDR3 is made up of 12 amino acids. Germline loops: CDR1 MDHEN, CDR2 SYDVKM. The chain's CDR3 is CASSLYTDTQYF. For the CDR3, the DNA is TGTGCCAGCAGTCTGTACACAGATACGCAGTATTTT.

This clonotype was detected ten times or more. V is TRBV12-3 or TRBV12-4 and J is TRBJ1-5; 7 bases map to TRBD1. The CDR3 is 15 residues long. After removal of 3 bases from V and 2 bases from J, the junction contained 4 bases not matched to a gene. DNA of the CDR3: TGTGCCAGCAGTTTTCTAGGACAGGGCAATCAGCCCCAGCATTTT. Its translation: CASSFLGQGNQPQHF.

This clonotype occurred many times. This CDR3 reads CSVLSPISNTEAFF. The DNA for the CDR3 is TGCAGCGTGCTATCTCCTATCAGTAACACTGAAGCTTTCTTT. The V call is TRBV29-1, the J call TRBJ1-1; D ambiguous. The germline V gene has CDR1 SQVTM and CDR2 ANQGSEA. The CDR3 loop spans 14 amino acids. The germline V and J ends were trimmed by 6 bases and 2 bases, with 16 bases remaining between them.

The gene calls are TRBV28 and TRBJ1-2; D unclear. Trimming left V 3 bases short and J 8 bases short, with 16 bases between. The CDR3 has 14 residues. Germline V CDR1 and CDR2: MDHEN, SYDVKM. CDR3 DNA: TGTGCCAGCAGTTTTCCAGTAATGCCGAGGGGCTACACCTTC. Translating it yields CASSFPVMPRGYTF.